A selection of T cell receptor beta chains follows, all from one sample in a study of a mutant IDH1 vaccine in newly diagnosed glioma. Assay used: immunoSEQ multiplex PCR; TCRdb lists only in-frame clones, some missing. The table lists approximately 61,000 clones, 75% to 85% of them singletons, with 5.4% in the top ten. For these TCRs, the target antigens are not known. The starting material was PBMCs, obtained from a glioma patient whose treatment included an IDH1 peptide vaccine. Receptors originate from a man aged 35 to 55 with glioma. The CDR3 runs from the conserved cysteine through the conserved F or W. The order of the fields is V gene, D gene, J gene, clone size, CDR3 protein, CDR3 DNA. The D gene is left open where the match is weak. Some rows have no size entry. The others give once, few or many, or a class for an expanded clone.

>TRBV4-2|TRBD2|TRBJ2-7|NA
CASSGTSGSYEQYF
TGTGCCAGCAGCGGGACTAGCGGTTCCTACGAGCAGTACTTC
>TRBV7-2|NA|TRBJ1-5|NA
CASSSGGRGGQPQHF
TGTGCCAGCAGCTCCGGAGGCAGGGGCGGTCAGCCCCAGCATTTT
>TRBV6-4|NA|TRBJ1-1|NA
CASSRRGESAEAFF
TGTGCCAGCAGTCGACGCGGCGAATCTGCTGAAGCTTTCTTT
>TRBV6-6|TRBD1|TRBJ1-1|NA
CASSLNRDRGTEAFF
TGTGCCAGCAGTTTGAACCGGGACAGAGGCACTGAAGCTTTCTTT
>TRBV6-1|NA|TRBJ2-2|NA
CASSEAGGASTTNTGELFF
TGTGCCAGCAGTGAAGCCGGGGGAGCCTCAACCACTAACACCGGGGAGCTGTTTTTT
>TRBV30|TRBD2|TRBJ2-7|NA
CAWSLAGYEQYF
TGTGCCTGGAGCCTAGCGGGCTACGAGCAGTACTTC
>TRBV5-4|NA|TRBJ2-7|NA
CASSPEGSRAYEQYF
TGTGCCAGCAGCCCCGAGGGGTCAAGGGCTTACGAGCAGTACTTC
>TRBV10-3|TRBD2|TRBJ2-2|NA
CAISSGNSGELFF
TGTGCCATCAGTAGCGGGAATTCCGGGGAGCTGTTTTTT
>TRBV11-1|NA|TRBJ1-2|once
CASSPDTPRGGYTF
TGTGCCAGCAGCCCGGATACACCCAGGGGTGGCTACACCTTC
>TRBV5-1|NA|TRBJ2-7|NA
CASSQGGGYEQYF
TGCGCCAGCAGCCAGGGGGGAGGCTACGAGCAGTACTTC
>TRBV18|NA|TRBJ2-5|NA
CASSLYGQNQETQYF
TGTGCCAGCTCACTTTACGGACAGAACCAAGAGACCCAGTACTTC
>TRBV28|NA|TRBJ2-2|few
CASSTTGPGELFF
TGTGCCAGCAGTACGACAGGCCCCGGGGAGCTGTTTTTT
>TRBV29-1|NA|TRBJ2-7|NA
CSVEEVSSGLYEQYF
TGCAGCGTTGAAGAAGTGAGCAGCGGACTTTACGAGCAGTACTTC
>TRBV30|TRBD2|TRBJ2-1|few
CAHSGGAISYNEQFF
TGTGCCCACAGCGGGGGGGCTATCTCCTACAATGAGCAGTTCTTC
>TRBV19|TRBD2|TRBJ2-6|NA
CASVGGGLRTGANVLTF
TGTGCCAGTGTAGGTGGGGGACTAAGAACTGGGGCCAACGTCCTGACTTTC
>TRBV18|NA|TRBJ2-7|once
CASSPRGRGNEQYF
TGTGCCAGCTCACCAAGGGGGCGCGGGAACGAGCAGTACTTC
>TRBV25-1|NA|TRBJ2-1|NA
CASGRLEGQFF
TGTGCCAGCGGGAGGCTGGAGGGGCAGTTCTTC
>TRBV6-1|NA|TRBJ2-5|NA
CAAGLGTQYF
TGTGCCGCGGGACTGGGGACCCAGTACTTC
>TRBV6-8|NA|TRBJ1-2|NA
CASSPTSWGGYTF
TGTGCCAGCAGCCCTACATCCTGGGGTGGCTACACCTTC
>TRBV2|NA|TRBJ2-5|NA
CASSAGNLETQYF
TGTGCCAGCAGTGCAGGAAACTTAGAGACCCAGTACTTC
>TRBV19|NA|TRBJ1-5|NA
CASSTEYRVNQPQHF
TGTGCCAGTAGTACGGAGTACAGAGTGAATCAGCCCCAGCATTTT
>TRBV6-1|NA|TRBJ2-5|NA
CASSLQETQYF
TGTGCCAGCAGCTTACAAGAGACCCAGTACTTC
>TRBV6-6|NA|TRBJ2-5|NA
CASRHQGKETQYF
TGTGCCAGCAGACACCAGGGGAAAGAGACCCAGTACTTC
>TRBV5-6|TRBD2|TRBJ2-7|NA
CASRTTSGSHEQYF
TGTGCCAGCAGGACGACTAGCGGGAGCCACGAGCAGTACTTC
>TRBV21-1|NA|TRBJ2-2|NA
CASSPDRGRNTGELFF
TGTGCCAGCAGCCCCGACAGGGGGCGGAACACCGGGGAGCTGTTTTTT
>TRBV10-3|NA|TRBJ2-3|NA
CAISPIPGTDTQYF
TGTGCCATCAGTCCTATCCCGGGCACAGATACGCAGTATTTT
>TRBV9|TRBD1|TRBJ1-3|NA
CASSPGDRGGNTIYF
TGTGCCAGCAGCCCAGGGGACAGGGGTGGAAACACCATATATTTT
>TRBV18|TRBD1|TRBJ1-1|NA
CASSPVAGGLNTEAFF
TGTGCCAGCTCACCTGTGGCAGGGGGCCTGAACACTGAAGCTTTCTTT
>TRBV7-9|TRBD1|TRBJ2-1|NA
CASSLKRDRSSSYNEQFF
TGTGCCAGCAGCTTAAAACGGGACAGATCTAGCTCCTACAATGAGCAGTTCTTC
>TRBV27|NA|TRBJ1-4|few
CASSSSGTKEGKLFF
TGTGCCAGCAGTTCGTCAGGGACGAAGGAAGGAAAACTGTTTTTT
>TRBV7-2|NA|TRBJ2-5|NA
CASSLAGSQETQYF
TGTGCCAGCAGCTTAGCGGGGAGCCAAGAGACCCAGTACTTC